One TCR beta chain is described in this entry. Its antigen is not known. This sample is part of a study of monozygotic twins with inflammatory bowel disease. Study-level findings and limits: Twins with IBD had fewer clonotypes in common with others than healthy twins, particularly during disease activity. It was in IBD patients that TCRbeta diversity (inverse Simpson) was lower than in healthy co-twins. The existence of one strong signal or clonotype linked to IBD lacked support.

The CDR3 has 14 residues. The germline V gene encodes CDR1 LGHNA and CDR2 YSLEER. Across eight separate reactions for each sample, cDNA was made. TCRdb processed the 5' RACE reads again and assigns one entry to each CDR3 protein, with no DNA. The table gives fewer than 450,000 distinct CDR3 sequences; the top ten clones make up 2.6% of it. The clonotype was recovered from a human donor with ulcerative colitis or Crohn's disease, or a healthy co-twin of an affected twin (not recorded which). The sequencing sample was made of blood. The chain carries TRBV4-3 and TRBJ2-5. The chain's CDR3 is CASSQDGLSRAQYF.